This TCR beta chain was documented in a study of patients and donors after allogeneic stem cell transplantation (dated by TCRdb to the early 2020s). With regard to this clonotype: What antigen it recognizes has not been identified. Base qualities were left out, and no much larger clone turns up one base away.

V is cut back by 2 bases and J by 9 bases, with 13 bases in the junction unmatched. There are 15 amino acids in the CDR3, from cysteine to phenylalanine inclusive. Kept here is only the CDR3 DNA, which spans 45 bases and is read in frame from base 1. Library method: RT-PCR. For sequencing, a NextSeq 550 was employed. The raw public data were reprocessed by TCRdb itself: fastp quality trimming at Q25, MiXCR clonotype calling, in-frame beta chains only. All rows with the same CDR3 protein become a single entry with the most common DNA and genes. Recorded for this sample are 800,000 to 1,000,000 distinct CDR3 sequences; more than 15% of them occurred a single time. The ten top clones hold under 6.5% of the sample.

This receptor was taken from a human donor who was either an allogeneic HSCT recipient or a stem cell or donor lymphocyte infusion donor (not recorded which). It is not recorded whose cells these are; they may come from a transplant donor. Material: blood, either unsorted or a sorted T cell fraction (not recorded which). The chain links TRBV12-3 or TRBV12-4 with TRBJ2-7; 7 central nucleotides agree with TRBD2. The CDR3 in this case is CASSLIRGGIAGQYF. The nucleotide sequence reads TGTGCCAGCAGTTTAATCCGGGGAGGGATAGCGGGGCAGTACTTC.